This entry concerns a single T cell receptor (beta chain). What this receptor recognizes is not known. The input lacks base qualities; no much larger clone sits a single base away. This sample was included in a study of identical twins (dated by TCRdb to 2016 to 2018). For context, the study as a whole: The study deep-sequenced TCR alpha and beta repertoires from monozygotic twins, unrelated adults of various ages and cord blood to test whether fetal clonotypes persist. To rule out contamination, the twin experiments were replicated at different times with different library preparation protocols.

All donors were healthy Caucasians. Here is what the overall study found, with its caveats: Invariant T cells such as MAIT and iNKT could partly confound zero-insertion analyses, although diverse VJ usage argued against such confounding for most clonotypes. The excess sharing between twins in beta out-of-frame sequences was weaker because fewer shared sequences reduced the signal-to-noise ratio. Conclusions relied on cross-sectional statistical analysis, since the same donors could not be followed over many years. Out-of-frame TCR alpha sharing in monozygotic twins was systematically underestimated by recombination models, whereas sharing between unrelated individuals was in agreement with the recombination models. Compared with coincidental sharing between unrelated individuals, an excess of low generation-probability sequences was observed among out-of-frame TCR alpha sequences shared between twins. Fewer insertions were carried by abundant cord blood beta clonotypes, a similar but weaker trend appeared in young adult naive repertoires, and no such trend appeared in memory repertoires.

Sequences MGHRA (CDR1) and YSYEKL (CDR2) are obtained from the germline V gene. V drops 1 base and J drops 10 bases, leaving 10 bases in between. From the cysteine through the phenylalanine, the CDR3 covers 13 amino acids. Kept here is only the CDR3 DNA, which spans 39 bases and is read in frame from base 1. Libraries were prepared through 5' RACE. Sequenced using an Illumina HiSeq 2000. A universal primer binding site was added through template switching, and the final cDNA carried a unique molecular identifier so that TCR cDNA molecules could be counted accurately. First-strand cDNA for TCR alpha and beta chains was synthesized from specific primers in the conserved constant-segment region. To control for contamination, each cDNA library was double barcoded with a SMART-Mk sample barcode plus Illumina barcodes. TruSeq adapter sequences along with Illumina sample barcodes were introduced in two successive PCR steps. The TCR alpha and beta cDNA libraries were sequenced on the Illumina HiSeq platform using custom primers. On the study's bioinformatics: Raw reads were processed with MiGEC to extract unique molecular identifiers, and MiXCR was used to determine CDR3 positions. Recombination models were inferred per individual with the repgenHMM and IGoR tools using an EM algorithm. The tcR package in R was used for shared clonotype analysis, with sharing normalized by the product of cloneset sizes. To study raw recombination free of thymic and clonal selection effects, out-of-frame nonproductive sequences were analyzed. The raw public data were reprocessed by TCRdb itself: fastp quality trimming at Q25, MiXCR clonotype calling, in-frame beta chains only. Rows matching on CDR3 protein sequence are summarized as one entry with the most common DNA and genes. These V and J calls rely on TCRdb rather than the paper's analysis. The sample includes roughly 1,500,000 distinct CDR3 sequences, with less than 35% observed a single time. Of the sample, about 0.25% is held by the ten largest clones.

The rearrangement combines TRBV4-1 with TRBJ2-2; matching of 6 bases hints at TRBD2 as the D gene. This TCR derives from a newborn girl in good health. Sequenced sample: cord blood. CDR3 loop: CASSQVLAAELFF. The DNA is TGCGCCAGCAGCCAAGTACTAGCCGCGGAGCTGTTTTTT.